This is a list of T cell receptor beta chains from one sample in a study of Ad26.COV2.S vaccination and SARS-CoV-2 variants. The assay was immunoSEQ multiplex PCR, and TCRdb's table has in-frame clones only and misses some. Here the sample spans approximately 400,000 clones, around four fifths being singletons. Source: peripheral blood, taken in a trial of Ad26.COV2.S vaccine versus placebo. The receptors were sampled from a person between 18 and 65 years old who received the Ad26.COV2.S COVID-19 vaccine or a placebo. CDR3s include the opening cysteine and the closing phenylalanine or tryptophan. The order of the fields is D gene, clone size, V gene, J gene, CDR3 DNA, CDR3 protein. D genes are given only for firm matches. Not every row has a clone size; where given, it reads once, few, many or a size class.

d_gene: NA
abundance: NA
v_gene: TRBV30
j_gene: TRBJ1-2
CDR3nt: TGTGCCTGGAGTGTACCCCAAGGCAGGATCTATGGCTACACCTTC
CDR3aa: CAWSVPQGRIYGYTF

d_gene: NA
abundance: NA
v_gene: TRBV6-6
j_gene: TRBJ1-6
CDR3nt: TGTGCCAGCACACAGAGCTCCTATAATTCACCCCTCCACTTT
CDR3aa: CASTQSSYNSPLHF

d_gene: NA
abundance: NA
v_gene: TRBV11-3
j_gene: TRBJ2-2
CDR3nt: TGTGCCAGCAGCTTCACTAGCACCGGGGAGCTGTTTTTT
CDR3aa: CASSFTSTGELFF

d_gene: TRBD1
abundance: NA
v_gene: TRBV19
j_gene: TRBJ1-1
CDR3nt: TGTGCCAGTAGTATAGGGAGACAGGGGGAAGCTTTCTTT
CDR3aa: CASSIGRQGEAFF

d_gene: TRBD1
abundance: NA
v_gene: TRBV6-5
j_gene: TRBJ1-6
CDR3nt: TGTGCCAGCAGTTACTCAGGGACAGCCAACTCACCCCTCCACTTT
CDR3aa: CASSYSGTANSPLHF

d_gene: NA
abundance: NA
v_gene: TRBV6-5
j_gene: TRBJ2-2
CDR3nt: TGTGCCAGCAGAATACAGGGCGGGGCCGGGGAGCTGTTTTTT
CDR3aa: CASRIQGGAGELFF

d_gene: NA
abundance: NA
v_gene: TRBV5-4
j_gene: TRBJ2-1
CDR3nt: TGTGCCAGCAGCTTGGATGCGACAGACGAGCAGTTCTTC
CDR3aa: CASSLDATDEQFF

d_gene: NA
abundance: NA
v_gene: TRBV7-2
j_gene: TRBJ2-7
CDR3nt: TGTGCCAGCAGCTCCACCCGAACGAGGGTGCACGAGCAGTACTTC
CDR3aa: CASSSTRTRVHEQYF

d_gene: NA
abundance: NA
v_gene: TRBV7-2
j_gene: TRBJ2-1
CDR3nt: TGTGCCAGCAGCTTAGCCTCCAGGGTAACCTACAATGAGCAGTTCTTC
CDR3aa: CASSLASRVTYNEQFF

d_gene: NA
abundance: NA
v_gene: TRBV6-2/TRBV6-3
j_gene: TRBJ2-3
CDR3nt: TGTGCCAGCAGTTACTCGATAGGGCACCGAGGGAGCCCAGATACGCAGTATTTT
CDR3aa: CASSYSIGHRGSPDTQYF

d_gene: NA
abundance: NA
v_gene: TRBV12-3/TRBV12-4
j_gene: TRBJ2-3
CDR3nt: TGTGCCAGCAGTTTTTGGGAGGCAGATACGCAGTATTTT
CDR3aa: CASSFWEADTQYF

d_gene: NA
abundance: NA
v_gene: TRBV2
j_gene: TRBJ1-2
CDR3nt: TGTGCCAGCAGTGAATCCACCTACACAGACGGCTACACCTTC
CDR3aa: CASSESTYTDGYTF

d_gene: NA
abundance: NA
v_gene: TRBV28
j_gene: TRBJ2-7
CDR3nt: TGTGCCAGCAGAATTTCTGGACGCGACGAGCAGTACTTC
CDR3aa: CASRISGRDEQYF

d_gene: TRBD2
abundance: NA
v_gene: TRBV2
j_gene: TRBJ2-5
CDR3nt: TGTGCCAGCAGGGCGGGGGGCCATCCGACCCAGTACTTC
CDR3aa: CASRAGGHPTQYF

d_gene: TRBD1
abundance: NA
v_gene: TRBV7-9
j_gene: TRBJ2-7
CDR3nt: TGTGCCAGCAGCGGACAGGGGGGGACTTCCTACGAGCAGTACTTC
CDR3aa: CASSGQGGTSYEQYF

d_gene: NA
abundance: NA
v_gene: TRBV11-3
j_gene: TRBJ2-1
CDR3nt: TGTGCCAGCAGTTCGGGACTCAAGCAGTTCTTC
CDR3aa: CASSSGLKQFF

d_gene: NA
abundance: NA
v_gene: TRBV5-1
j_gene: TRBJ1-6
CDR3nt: TGCGCCAGCAGCTTGTCAGCCTATAATTCACCCCTCCACTTT
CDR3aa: CASSLSAYNSPLHF

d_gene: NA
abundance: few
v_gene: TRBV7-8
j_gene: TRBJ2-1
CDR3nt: TGTGCCAGCAGCCTAGGTACTAGCAATCTGTTCTTC
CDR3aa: CASSLGTSNLFF

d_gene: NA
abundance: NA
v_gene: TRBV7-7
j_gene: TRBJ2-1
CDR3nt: TGTGCCAGCAGCTTAGCGGGCGCCAGGGGCATTATCAATGAGCAGTTCTTC
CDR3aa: CASSLAGARGIINEQFF

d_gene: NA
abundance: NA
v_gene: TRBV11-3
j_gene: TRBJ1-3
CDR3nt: TGTGCCAGCAGCGCACAGAGTTCTGGAAACACCATATATTTT
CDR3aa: CASSAQSSGNTIYF

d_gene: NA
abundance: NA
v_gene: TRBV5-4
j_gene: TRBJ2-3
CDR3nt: TGTGCCAGCAGCTTGGGCGGCCTACGGGCAGATACGCAGTATTTT
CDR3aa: CASSLGGLRADTQYF

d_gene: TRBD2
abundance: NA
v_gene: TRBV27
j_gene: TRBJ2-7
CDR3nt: TGTGCCAGCAGAAGTCCAAGGACTAGCGGGGCCTACGAGCAGTACTTC
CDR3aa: CASRSPRTSGAYEQYF

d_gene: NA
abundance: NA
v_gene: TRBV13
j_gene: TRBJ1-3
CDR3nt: TGTGCCAGCAGCCTCCGGGTCGCTGGAAACACCATATATTTT
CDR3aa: CASSLRVAGNTIYF

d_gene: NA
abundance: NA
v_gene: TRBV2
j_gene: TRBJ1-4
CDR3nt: TGTGCCAGCAGTGAAGGCGGGAGGGTAGCTAATGAAAAACTGTTTTTT
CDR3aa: CASSEGGRVANEKLFF

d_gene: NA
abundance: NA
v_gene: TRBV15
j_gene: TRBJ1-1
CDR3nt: TGTGCCACCAGCAGAGTGATGACAGAAGCTTTCTTT
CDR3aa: CATSRVMTEAFF

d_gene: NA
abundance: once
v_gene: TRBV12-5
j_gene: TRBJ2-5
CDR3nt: TGTGCTAGTGGCCGCCACTCTGCCCAGTACTTC
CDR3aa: CASGRHSAQYF

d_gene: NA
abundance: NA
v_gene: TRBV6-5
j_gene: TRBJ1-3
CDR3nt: TGTGCCAGCAGCGTAATAAGCTCTGGAAACACCATATATTTT
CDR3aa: CASSVISSGNTIYF

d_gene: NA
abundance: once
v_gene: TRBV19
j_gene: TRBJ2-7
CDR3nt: TGTGCCAGTAGTATTTCCGGGGGGCCCTACGAGCAGTACTTC
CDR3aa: CASSISGGPYEQYF